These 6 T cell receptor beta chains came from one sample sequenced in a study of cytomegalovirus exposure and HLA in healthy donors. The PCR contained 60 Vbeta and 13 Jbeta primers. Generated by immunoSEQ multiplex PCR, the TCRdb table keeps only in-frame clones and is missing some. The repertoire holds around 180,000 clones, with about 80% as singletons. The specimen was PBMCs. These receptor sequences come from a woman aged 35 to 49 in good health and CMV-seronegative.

CDR3: CASSQQGAGEKLFF. DNA of the CDR3: TGTGCCAGCAGCCAACAGGGGGCGGGTGAAAAACTGTTTTTT. The V gene is TRBV11-3, the J gene TRBJ1-4, with 9 bases matching TRBD1. Looked up from germline, CDR1 is SGHNT and CDR2 is YENEEA. The CDR3 has 14 amino acids. V lost 5 bases to trimming and J lost 7 bases; unmatched junction nucleotides: 5.

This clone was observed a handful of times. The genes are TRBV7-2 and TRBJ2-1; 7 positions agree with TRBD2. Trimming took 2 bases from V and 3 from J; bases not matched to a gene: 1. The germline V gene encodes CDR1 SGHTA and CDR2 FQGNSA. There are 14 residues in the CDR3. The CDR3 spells CASSLSGDYNEQFF. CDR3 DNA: TGTGCCAGCAGCTTAAGCGGGGACTACAATGAGCAGTTCTTC.

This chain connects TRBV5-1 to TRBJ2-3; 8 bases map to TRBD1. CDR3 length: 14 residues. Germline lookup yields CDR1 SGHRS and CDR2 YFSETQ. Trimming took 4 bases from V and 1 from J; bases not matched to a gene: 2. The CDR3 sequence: CASSPGGGTDTQYF. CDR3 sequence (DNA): TGCGCCAGCAGCCCAGGGGGCGGCACAGATACGCAGTATTTT.

The CDR3 is CASSHRDSASNTEAFF. CDR3 DNA sequence: TGTGCCAGCAGCCACCGGGACAGCGCATCTAACACTGAAGCTTTCTTT. The chain employs TRBV11-3 and TRBJ1-1; 7 nucleotides line up with TRBD1. The V gene end was trimmed by 5 bases and the J gene end by 2 bases; junction bases not matched to a gene: 11. The CDR3 loop spans 16 amino acids. Germline CDR1 SGHNT, CDR2 YENEEA. Variable domain in full (rest from reference TRBV11-3 and TRBJ1-1): EAGVVQSPRYKIIEKKQPVAFWCNPISGHNTLYWYLQNLGQGPELLIRYENEEAVDDSQLPKDRFSAERLKGVDSTLKIQPAELGDSAVYLCASSHRDSASNTEAFFGQGTRLTVV.

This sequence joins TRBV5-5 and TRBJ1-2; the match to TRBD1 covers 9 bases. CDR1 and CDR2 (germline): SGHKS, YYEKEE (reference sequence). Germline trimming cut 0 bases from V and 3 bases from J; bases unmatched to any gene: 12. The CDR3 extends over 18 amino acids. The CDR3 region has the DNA TGTGCCAGCAGCTTGGCCGATGACTTACAGGGGGCAGACTATGGCTACACCTTC. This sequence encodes CASSLADDLQGADYGYTF. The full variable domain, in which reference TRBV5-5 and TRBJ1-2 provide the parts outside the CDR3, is DAGVTQSPTHLIKTRGQQVTLRCSPISGHKSVSWYQQVLGQGPQFIFQYYEKEERGRGNFPDRFSARQFPNYSSELNVNALLLGDSALYLCASSLADDLQGADYGYTFGSGTRLTVV.

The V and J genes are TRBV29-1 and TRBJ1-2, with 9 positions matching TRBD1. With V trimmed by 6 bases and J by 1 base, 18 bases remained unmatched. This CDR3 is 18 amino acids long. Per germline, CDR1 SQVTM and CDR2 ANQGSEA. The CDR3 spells CSVPHLSPGQGLNYGYTF. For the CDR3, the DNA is TGCAGCGTACCCCATTTGTCTCCGGGACAGGGACTTAACTATGGCTACACCTTC.